The entry that follows covers one T cell receptor beta chain sequence. This specimen belongs to a study of blood T cell repertoires in COVID-19. Turning to the study itself: Samples of COVID-19 (acute and convalescent) were obtained from the United States, Italy and Spain. T cells, B-cell-depleted T cells, or PBMCs provided the cDNA or gDNA that served as material.

The CDR3 has 14 residues. Germline CDR1 SEHNR, CDR2 FQNEAQ (reference sequence). V was clipped by 5 bases and J by 1 base, with 12 bases between them. Measured with immunoSEQ multiplex PCR; TCRdb has only the in-frame clones, and not every one. The sample lists 140,000 or so clones, about 86% seen once, with around 8.8% in the top ten. The sequenced material came from peripheral blood. This chain connects TRBV7-9 to TRBJ2-7, with TRBD1 as a possible D gene (5 bases). This TCR was sampled from a human donor in a cohort sampled during active COVID-19. The CDR3 loop reads CASSKQQGSYEQYF. Here the CDR3 DNA reads TGTGCCAGCAGCAAACAGCAGGGTTCCTACGAGCAGTACTTC.